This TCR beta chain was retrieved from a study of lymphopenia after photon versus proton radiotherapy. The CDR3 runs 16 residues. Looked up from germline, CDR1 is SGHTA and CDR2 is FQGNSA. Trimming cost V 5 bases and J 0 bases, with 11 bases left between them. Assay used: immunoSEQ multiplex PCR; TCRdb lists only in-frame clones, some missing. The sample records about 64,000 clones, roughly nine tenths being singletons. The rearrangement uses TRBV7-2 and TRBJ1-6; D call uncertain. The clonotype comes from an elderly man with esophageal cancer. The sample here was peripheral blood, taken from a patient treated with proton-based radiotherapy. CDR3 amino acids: CASSLPYLSYNSPLHF. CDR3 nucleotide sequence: TGTGCCAGCAGCCTACCTTACCTCTCCTATAATTCACCCCTCCACTTT.